Sequencing of this T cell receptor (beta chain) was carried out in a study of T cell clones after liver transplantation. The CDR3 extends over 17 amino acids. Trimming cost V 3 bases and J 4 bases, with 21 bases left between them. CDR1 is MGHRA, CDR2 YSYEKL, per germline. Clones were read by immunoSEQ multiplex PCR, and TCRdb kept only the in-frame ones, dropping some. The data hold 75,000 to 95,000 clones, with roughly 85% observed a single time. Source: CD4+ T cells from blood, taken at the 22-month timepoint. The sequence derives from a human patient who received a liver transplant. A share of the T cells may be of graft donor origin. V usage is TRBV4-1 and J usage is TRBJ1-2, with D hard to call. This CDR3 is CASSHLSQNRKTYGYTF. The CDR3 DNA is TGCGCCAGCAGCCATCTATCCCAGAACCGAAAGACCTATGGCTACACCTTC.